The 12 T cell receptor beta chains reported below all come from one sample, sequenced in a study of T cells in Graves' hyperthyroidism and ophthalmopathy. RNA transcripts provided the source from which TCR beta CDR3 regions were amplified. With the HTBI primer set, the TCR CDR3 went through a first round of RT-PCR. TCRdb used MiXCR to reprocess the multiplex PCR reads, holding one entry per CDR3 protein. The sample has about 600,000 distinct CDR3 sequences, 14% seen once. The sample comprised blood. Every receptor here comes from a woman aged 18-35 years with Graves' ophthalmopathy.

V gene TRBV7-2 combines with J gene TRBJ2-5; D not resolved. CDR1 and CDR2 (germline): SGHTA, FQGNSA. The CDR3 contains 15 residues. The ends were cut back, 1 base at V and 2 bases at J, with 11 bases in the middle. Written as DNA, the CDR3 is TGTGCCAGCAGCTTAGTTACAGCCGAACAAGAGACCCAGTACTTC. As protein: CASSLVTAEQETQYF.

Of note for this clonotype: A much larger clone lies one base from this, so it may be a read error. This rearrangement joins TRBV6-6 to TRBJ2-1; 11 bases are shared with TRBD2. The CDR3 is 19 amino acids. The germline V gene has CDR1 MNHNY and CDR2 SVGAGI (reference sequence). CDR3 region: CASSYRSGLAGSSYNGQFF. CDR3 in DNA: TGTGCCAGCAGTTACAGGAGTGGACTAGCGGGTAGCTCCTACAATGGGCAGTTCTTC.

The chain has TRBV27 and TRBJ1-3, with 9 bases that match TRBD1. CDR1 is MNHEY and CDR2 is SMNVEV in the germline V gene (reference sequence). The CDR3 length is 20 residues. The J segment lost 0 bases and the V segment lost 0 bases, leaving 12 bases of the junction unmatched. CDR3 region: CASSLSTGTGSPLSGNTIYF. The CDR3 DNA reads as TGTGCCAGCAGTTTATCGACCGGGACAGGGAGCCCCCTCTCTGGAAACACCATATATTTT.

This clonotype was counted many times. V is TRBV3-1 and J is TRBJ2-1, with 10 bases that match TRBD2. The CDR3 runs to 15 residues. The V gene end was trimmed by 4 bases and the J gene end by 9 bases; junction bases not matched to a gene: 9. The V gene's germline CDR1 is LGHDT and CDR2 YNNKEL (reference sequence). The CDR3 loop is CASSPIRAGGIEQFF. In nucleotides, the CDR3 is TGTGCCAGCAGCCCCATCCGAGCGGGAGGGATTGAGCAGTTCTTC.

This clonotype occurred many times. The V call is TRBV5-1, the J call TRBJ2-7; D possibly corresponds to TRBD2 (5 bases). Per the germline V gene, CDR1 is SGHRS and CDR2 is YFSETQ. This CDR3 comprises 14 residues. With 2 bases removed from V and 5 bases from J, the gap between germline ends came to 14 bases. The CDR3 DNA reads TGCGCCAGCAGCTTTAGCCCAGAGGGCGACGAGCAGTACTTC. Translated: CASSFSPEGDEQYF.

This clonotype was counted many times. The J gene is TRBJ1-1, the V gene TRBV29-1; D remains ambiguous. Trimming pared 5 bases from V and 1 base from J, leaving 11 bases between. Germline CDR1 and CDR2: SQVTM and ANQGSEA. This CDR3 region has 13 residues. CDR3 amino acids: CSVNDGRNTEAFF. CDR3 DNA sequence: TGCAGCGTTAACGACGGACGGAACACTGAAGCTTTCTTT.

This clonotype has a count of ten or more. The CDR3 reads CASSYSDNAGYEQYF. CDR3 DNA sequence: TGTGCCAGCAGTTACTCCGATAACGCCGGATACGAGCAGTACTTC. V is TRBV6-5 and J is TRBJ2-7, with D uncertain. The CDR3 extends over 15 amino acids. In germline, CDR1 is MNHEY, CDR2 SVGAGI. Trimming left V 0 bases short and J 4 bases short, with 13 bases between.

The chain is built from TRBV13 and TRBJ2-2, with 9 positions matching TRBD1. In germline, CDR1 is PRHDT, CDR2 FYEKMQ (reference sequence). The ends lost 6 bases at V and 5 bases at J; junction bases unmatched: 10. This CDR3 has 16 residues. CDR3 nucleotides: TGTGCCAGCAGGTCCTCCGGGACAGGGCTAACCGGGGAGCTGTTTTTT. This gives the protein CASRSSGTGLTGELFF.

This clonotype came up many times. The rearrangement uses TRBV6-6 and TRBJ2-7; D perhaps matches TRBD2 (5 bases). Trimming left V 2 bases short and J 0 bases short, with 8 bases between. Germline CDR1 is MNHNY and CDR2 is SVGAGI (reference sequence). CDR3 size: 14 residues. CDR3 region: CASSYDGLSYEQYF. As DNA, the CDR3 is TGTGCCAGCAGTTACGATGGACTCTCCTACGAGCAGTACTTC.

In its sample, this clonotype was seen many times. The chain has TRBV18 and TRBJ1-5; weak D call: TRBD1 (5 bases). The CDR3 spans 15 residues. Germline V gene data show CDR1 as KGHSH and CDR2 as LQKENI. V lost 3 bases and J 4 bases, leaving 13 bases between the germline ends. This CDR3 reads CASSPSGRTNQPQHF. The CDR3 nucleotides read TGTGCCAGCTCACCGTCGGGGCGAACAAATCAGCCCCAGCATTTT.

This clonotype was found a few times. This sequence joins TRBV4-3 and TRBJ2-7; 11 nucleotides align to TRBD2. With V trimmed by 1 base and J by 1 base, 6 bases remained unmatched. Germline lookup yields CDR1 LGHNA and CDR2 YSLEER. The CDR3 is made up of 17 amino acids. The CDR3 sequence is CASSQVLRLAGSYEQYF. The CDR3 bases are TGCGCCAGCAGCCAAGTTCTCAGACTAGCGGGGTCCTACGAGCAGTACTTC.

This chain connects TRBV7-6 to TRBJ2-1; 7 bases agree with TRBD1. CDR3 length equals 15 residues. After removal of 2 bases from V and 7 bases from J, the junction contained 8 bases not matched to a gene. Germline values: CDR1 SGHVS, CDR2 FNYEAQ. This CDR3 reads CASSLMSSRGNEQFF. For the CDR3, the DNA is TGTGCCAGCAGCTTAATGTCTAGCAGGGGGAATGAGCAGTTCTTC.